The 30 T cell receptor beta chains presented below share a single source sample, sequenced in a study of cytomegalovirus exposure and HLA in healthy donors (dated by TCRdb to 2017 to 2019). Libraries came from the immunoSEQ multiplex PCR assay. A mixture of 60 forward primers for TCR Vbeta segments and 13 reverse primers for TCR Jbeta segments was used in the multiplex PCR. TCRdb took this table from immuneACCESS and kept in-frame rearrangements with V and J called. Such tables lack part of the clones; where checked against another copy, unresolved V genes explain under half of the gap, and the rest is unexplained. Recorded for this sample are under 200,000 clones; roughly 76% of them occurred a single time. Together, the top ten hold about 2% of the sample. Sample: PBMCs. The receptors here all came from a male donor in good health and CMV-seronegative.

This chain joins TRBV5-4 and TRBJ2-3, with TRBD2 identical over 11 bases. V lost 3 bases to trimming and J lost 1 base; unmatched junction nucleotides: 4. This CDR3 has 16 amino acids. Looked up from germline, CDR1 is SGHNT and CDR2 is YYREEE (reference sequence). CDR3 sequence: CASSSLLAGGTDTQYF. Written as DNA, the CDR3 is TGTGCCAGCAGCTCCCTACTAGCGGGGGGCACAGATACGCAGTATTTT.

The chain couples TRBV2 to TRBJ1-5; D is unresolved. V lost 6 bases and J lost 1, with 13 bases in between. Germline CDR1 and CDR2: SNHLY and FYNNEI. The CDR3 length is 15 residues. The chain's CDR3 is CASRETALSNQPQHF. For the CDR3, the DNA is TGTGCCAGCAGGGAGACGGCCTTAAGCAATCAGCCCCAGCATTTT.

The chain carries TRBV7-6 and TRBJ1-2; 8 bases are shared with TRBD1. CDR3 length: 15 amino acids. Germline V gene data show CDR1 as SGHVS and CDR2 as FNYEAQ. Trimming cost V 5 bases and J 5 bases; bases outside gene matches: 10. CDR3 bases: TGTGCCAGCAGCCAGTCGACAGGGGACAGTTATGGCTACACCTTC. Translated, it gives CASSQSTGDSYGYTF.

V usage is TRBV6-5 and J usage is TRBJ2-7, with D possibly being TRBD1 (7 bases). This CDR3 region has 14 residues. Germline V lookup: CDR1 MNHEY, CDR2 SVGAGI. Trimming removed 2 bases at V and 6 bases at J, with 14 bases between. The CDR3 DNA reads TGTGCCAGCAGTTACCTGTCCCAGGGGGGCGAGCAGTACTTC. This codes for CASSYLSQGGEQYF.

The V and J genes are TRBV4-3 and TRBJ1-1, with no clear D. The V and J ends lost 0 bases and 1 base respectively, with 6 bases between them. The length of the CDR3 is 14 residues. Germline V lookup: CDR1 LGHNA, CDR2 YSLEER. The CDR3 loop reads CASSQDTANTEAFF. CDR3 nucleotide sequence: TGCGCCAGCAGCCAAGACACTGCGAACACTGAAGCTTTCTTT.

The V and J genes are TRBV27 and TRBJ2-1; D might be TRBD2 (6 bases). The CDR3 runs to 15 residues. Germline lookup yields CDR1 MNHEY and CDR2 SMNVEV (reference sequence). V was pared by 3 bases and J by 0 bases, with 9 bases between. The CDR3 coding sequence is TGTGCCAGCAGTTTGGCCGGGAGCTCCTACAATGAGCAGTTCTTC. Residues: CASSLAGSSYNEQFF.

This chain links TRBV6-5 with TRBJ2-2; no clear D. V lost 2 bases and J 6 bases, leaving 10 bases between the germline ends. This CDR3 is built from 14 residues. Germline CDR1 is MNHEY and CDR2 is SVGAGI. CDR3 sequence (DNA): TGTGCCAGCAGTTACCTTTCCCAGTCCGGGGAGCTGTTTTTT. It codes for CASSYLSQSGELFF.

This sequence joins TRBV2 and TRBJ1-2; 7 positions match TRBD1. There are 14 residues in the CDR3. Germline loops: CDR1 SNHLY, CDR2 FYNNEI. With V trimmed by 2 bases and J by 1 base, 1 base remained unmatched. CDR3 protein: CASSENRGNYGYTF. The CDR3 nucleotides read TGTGCCAGCAGTGAAAACAGGGGTAACTATGGCTACACCTTC.

The CDR3, as DNA: TGTGCCAGCAGTTACGGCAGCGCCACAACTAATGAAAAACTGTTTTTT. It is translated as CASSYGSATTNEKLFF. This rearrangement joins TRBV6-5 to TRBJ1-4; D is unclear. CDR3 size: 16 residues. Trimming shortened V by 2 bases and J by 0 bases, and 10 bases separated the two germline ends. Germline values: CDR1 MNHEY, CDR2 SVGAGI.

The genes are TRBV9 and TRBJ1-2; the match to TRBD1 covers 9 bases. The CDR3 has 15 amino acids. From germline, CDR1 is SGDLS and CDR2 YYNGEE. V lost 1 base, J lost 3 bases, and 4 bases stayed unmatched. CDR3 in DNA: TGTGCCAGCAGCGTAAGAACAGGGGGCTACTATGGCTACACCTTC. This sequence encodes CASSVRTGGYYGYTF. Supplemented by reference TRBV9 and TRBJ1-2, the full variable domain reads DSGVTQTPKHLITATGQRVTLRCSPRSGDLSVYWYQQSLDQGLQFLIQYYNGEERAKGNILERFSAQQFPDLHSELNLSSLELGDSALYFCASSVRTGGYYGYTFGSGTRLTVV.

This chain joins TRBV29-1 and TRBJ2-7; 9 bases fit TRBD1. The CDR3 is 12 residues long. Germline V lookup: CDR1 SQVTM, CDR2 ANQGSEA. V shed 3 bases, J shed 4 bases, and the junction held 1 base outside the gene matches. This chain's CDR3 is CSVEGTGYEQYF. The DNA of the CDR3 is TGCAGCGTTGAGGGGACAGGGTACGAGCAGTACTTC.

V and J are TRBV19 and TRBJ1-5, with 8 nucleotides matching TRBD1. This CDR3 comprises 16 residues. J gave up 0 bases and V 5 bases, and 6 bases lay outside the gene matches. The V gene's germline CDR1 is LNHDA and CDR2 SQIVND (reference sequence). DNA for the CDR3: TGTGCCAGTAGTGACAGGGGCAGCTATAGCAATCAGCCCCAGCATTTT. It yields the protein CASSDRGSYSNQPQHF.

This chain joins TRBV2 and TRBJ1-5, with D perhaps TRBD1 (5 bases). Between the trimmed V and J ends, which lost 7 bases and 2 bases, there was a span of 21 bases. In germline, CDR1 is SNHLY, CDR2 FYNNEI. The CDR3 consists of 17 residues. The CDR3 spells CASTGYRGQRGNQPQHF. CDR3 DNA: TGTGCCAGCACTGGGTATAGGGGCCAACGTGGCAATCAGCCCCAGCATTTT.

This rearrangement joins TRBV15 to TRBJ2-7; no firm D call. With 4 bases removed from V and 2 bases from J, the gap between germline ends came to 9 bases. Germline CDR1 and CDR2: LNHNV and YYDKDF (reference sequence). The CDR3 length is 13 residues. The CDR3 sequence: CATSIRRTYEQYF. DNA of the CDR3: TGTGCCACCAGCATCCGCAGGACCTACGAGCAGTACTTC.

The rearrangement joins TRBV4-1 to TRBJ1-6, with D maybe TRBD1 (5 bases). Germline V gives CDR1 MGHRA, CDR2 YSYEKL. CDR3 length: 16 residues. Trimming left V 3 bases short and J 7 bases short, with 16 bases between. CDR3 sequence: CASSQVRELGNSPLHF. The CDR3 DNA reads TGCGCCAGCAGCCAGGTCAGGGAATTGGGGAATTCACCCCTCCACTTT.

This clone has just a few counts. The V gene is TRBV6-5, the J gene TRBJ1-3, with 8 bases fitting TRBD1. Germline V gene sequence: CDR1 MNHEY, CDR2 SVGAGI. J was trimmed by 3 bases and V by 5 bases; bases with no gene match: 6. The CDR3 has 15 amino acids. Here the CDR3 reads CASSPQGVRGNTIYF. The CDR3 DNA follows: TGTGCCAGCAGTCCACAGGGGGTCCGTGGAAACACCATATATTTT.

The chain recombines TRBV6-6 with TRBJ1-1, with 8 nucleotides matching TRBD1. In germline, CDR1 is MNHNY, CDR2 SVGAGI (reference sequence). Losses at the gene ends were 2 bases for V and 1 base for J; bases not matched to a gene: 3. The CDR3 loop spans 15 amino acids. CDR3 nucleotide sequence: TGTGCCAGCAGTTACCTGGACAGGGCGAACACTGAAGCTTTCTTT. It is translated as CASSYLDRANTEAFF.

This chain connects TRBV7-9 to TRBJ2-7, with TRBD1 matching 10 bases. Unmatched junction bases numbered 6, after V lost 5 bases and J lost 5 bases. Per germline, CDR1 SEHNR and CDR2 FQNEAQ (reference sequence). The CDR3 extends over 14 amino acids. The CDR3: CASSQPGQGNEQYF. The CDR3 region has the DNA TGTGCCAGCAGCCAGCCGGGACAGGGGAACGAGCAGTACTTC.

V and J are TRBV7-6 and TRBJ1-3; no firm D call. CDR3 length equals 16 residues. Germline V gene data show CDR1 as SGHVS and CDR2 as FNYEAQ. The V and J ends lost 1 base and 0 bases respectively, with 10 bases between them. The chain's CDR3 is CASSLGTAGSGNTIYF. CDR3 nucleotides: TGTGCCAGCAGCTTAGGTACAGCCGGCTCTGGAAACACCATATATTTT.

In this sample, this clone turned up once. The rearrangement links TRBV5-1 to TRBJ1-1, with TRBD1 as a possible D gene (6 bases). Germline V gene sequence: CDR1 SGHRS, CDR2 YFSETQ. Trimming pared 1 base from V and 0 bases from J, leaving 13 bases between. The CDR3 contains 16 residues. The CDR3 bases are TGCGCCAGCAGCTTGCGCACTGGGGGCTTGAACACTGAAGCTTTCTTT. Translating gives CASSLRTGGLNTEAFF.

This clone showed up just once. The chain uses TRBV9 and TRBJ1-2; 7 bases match TRBD1. This CDR3 comprises 15 residues. Germline V lookup: CDR1 SGDLS, CDR2 YYNGEE. The ends lost 0 bases at V and 3 bases at J; junction bases unmatched: 5. The chain's CDR3 is CASSVGPGGDYGYTF. The CDR3 DNA reads as TGTGCCAGCAGCGTAGGGCCAGGGGGTGACTATGGCTACACCTTC.

The chain carries TRBV19 and TRBJ1-1, with D unclear. Trimming left V 6 bases short and J 0 bases short, with 14 bases between. This CDR3 has 15 residues. Per germline, CDR1 LNHDA and CDR2 SQIVND (reference sequence). The DNA of the CDR3 is TGTGCCAGTAGGACCTTACCGGGGATGAACACTGAAGCTTTCTTT. Its protein is CASRTLPGMNTEAFF.

In its sample, this clone was seen once. The V call is TRBV19, the J call TRBJ1-6; the match to TRBD1 covers 10 bases. The germline gives CDR1 LNHDA, CDR2 SQIVND (reference sequence). After removal of 8 bases from V and 7 bases from J, the junction contained 2 bases not matched to a gene. This CDR3 region has 13 residues. CDR3 nucleotides: TGTGCCAGTGGGGACAGGGGAAATTCACCCCTCCACTTT. Translation: CASGDRGNSPLHF.

The CDR3 coding sequence is TGCGCCAGCAGCTTGGTTTCTAGCTTGGGCACCGGGGAGCTGTTTTTT. This sequence encodes CASSLVSSLGTGELFF. The chain combines TRBV5-1 with TRBJ2-2, with D maybe TRBD2 (5 bases). The V and J ends lost 0 bases and 4 bases respectively, with 13 bases between them. Germline V gives CDR1 SGHRS, CDR2 YFSETQ. This CDR3 is 16 amino acids long.

The chain uses TRBV7-2 and TRBJ1-5; D is possibly TRBD1 (5 bases). This CDR3 region has 16 residues. The ends were cut back, 1 base at V and 0 bases at J, with 10 bases in the middle. Germline CDR1 is SGHTA and CDR2 is FQGNSA. The CDR3 spells CASSLDYGGSNQPQHF. The CDR3 DNA is TGTGCCAGCAGCTTAGATTACGGGGGTAGCAATCAGCCCCAGCATTTT.

This chain connects TRBV9 to TRBJ2-3; 7 bases agree with TRBD1. This CDR3 region has 16 residues. CDR1 and CDR2 from the germline V gene are SGDLS and YYNGEE. V trimming: 2 bases; J trimming: 4 bases; junction bases outside the gene matches: 10. The CDR3 bases are TGTGCCAGCAGCGTCTGGACAGGCAGAACGGCAGATACGCAGTATTTT. Amino acid sequence: CASSVWTGRTADTQYF.

The chain couples TRBV19 to TRBJ1-5; 9 bases match TRBD1. The CDR3 has 16 amino acids. The V segment lost 3 bases and the J segment 3 bases; nucleotides outside the gene matches: 6. Germline V lookup: CDR1 LNHDA, CDR2 SQIVND (reference sequence). The CDR3 loop is CASSINRGPSNQPQHF. In DNA form, the CDR3 reads TGTGCCAGTAGTATCAACAGGGGGCCCTCCAATCAGCCCCAGCATTTT.

The chain links TRBV6-6 to TRBJ1-5, with 8 positions matching TRBD1. The CDR3 covers 14 residues. The germline CDR1 and CDR2 sequences are MNHNY and SVGAGI (reference sequence). The junction had 5 bases not matched to a gene; V was cut back by 5 bases and J by 5 bases. DNA of the CDR3: TGTGCCAGCAGTCTCACAGGGGGACATCAGCCCCAGCATTTT. The encoded protein is CASSLTGGHQPQHF.

The chain recombines TRBV5-6 with TRBJ1-4; D gene uncertain. The CDR3 extends over 15 amino acids. The V gene lost 2 bases and the J gene lost 7 bases, with 15 bases spanning the gap. Germline CDR1 is SGHDT and CDR2 is YYEEEE. The CDR3 here is CASSLRQGGGEKLFF. DNA of the CDR3: TGTGCCAGCAGCTTAAGACAAGGCGGAGGTGAAAAACTGTTTTTT. The whole variable domain, filled in from reference TRBV5-6 and TRBJ1-4, reads DAGVTQSPTHLIKTRGQQVTLRCSPKSGHDTVSWYQQALGQGPQFIFQYYEEEERQRGNFPDRFSGHQFPNYSSELNVNALLLGDSALYLCASSLRQGGGEKLFFGSGTQLSVL.

This clone has more than one count but fewer than ten. Distinct nucleotide sequences in the sample also encode this CDR3. This chain uses TRBV7-9 with TRBJ2-7, with 7 positions matching TRBD1. CDR1 and CDR2 from the germline V gene are SEHNR and FQNEAQ (reference sequence). V dropped 5 bases and J dropped 2; count of bases not matched to a gene: 6. The CDR3 is 14 residues long. CDR3 bases: TGTGCCAGCAGCCCACGGACAGGTCCCTACGAGCAGTACTTC. Amino acids: CASSPRTGPYEQYF.